This T cell receptor (beta chain) comes out of a study of sequential checkpoint blockade in melanoma. The sample's treatment: randomized to nivolumab then ipilimumab (arm A) or the reverse (arm B). Study-level points and caveats: Rising tumor T-cell fraction and clonality meant about 30 times likelier benefit.

Measured with immunoSEQ multiplex PCR; TCRdb has only the in-frame clones, and not every one. This repertoire shows some 450 clones, roughly 25% found once; its top ten account for 15% to 20%. This clone has only a few counts. Its target is unknown. The TCR originated in a human donor with melanoma. Sequencing was performed on tumor tissue (inferred from file names), taken from a patient given nivolumab and ipilimumab in sequence.

The CDR3: CASSDSDYNEQFF. In nucleotides, the CDR3 is TGTGCCAGCAGTGACTCGGACTACAATGAGCAGTTCTTC. The chain uses TRBV6-4 and TRBJ2-1; D remains ambiguous. The CDR3 contains 13 residues. V lost 0 bases and J lost 3, with 3 bases in between. Germline loops: CDR1 MRHNA, CDR2 SNTAGT.